This TCR beta chain was sequenced in a study of cytomegalovirus exposure and HLA in healthy donors. Concerning this clone itself: Its antigen is not known.

CDR1 is SQVTM and CDR2 is ANQGSEA in the germline V gene. The CDR3 spans 13 residues. Unmatched junction bases numbered 4, after V lost 6 bases and J lost 5 bases. 60 Vbeta and 13 Jbeta primers were used in PCR. Sequencing was performed with immunoSEQ multiplex PCR; in TCRdb, only in-frame clones are kept and a portion is missing. The sample comprises approximately 220,000 clones, approximately 80% of which are singletons, and around 15% rests with the top ten. Overall study results and limits: The classifier was said to identify cytomegalovirus status with high specificity and sensitivity.

This chain joins TRBV29-1 and TRBJ2-7; 13 nucleotides line up with TRBD2. The sequence was obtained from a man aged 35 to 55 in good health and CMV-seronegative. Source material: PBMCs. CDR3 residues: CSVGTSGKHEQYF. As DNA, the CDR3 is TGCAGCGTGGGGACTAGCGGGAAACACGAGCAGTACTTC.